This T cell receptor beta chain was profiled in a study of somatic mutations in cytotoxic T cells in rheumatoid arthritis. Across the study: Several of the V beta antibody-stained T-cell populations were flow-sorted at nearly 100% purity; V beta1+ cells were among them and were sequenced for TCRB.

The CDR3 loop spans 16 amino acids. The V and J ends lost 5 bases and 4 bases, in that order; junction bases with no gene match: 12. CDR1 is KGHSH, CDR2 LQKENI, per germline. Assay: immunoSEQ multiplex PCR; the TCRdb copy retains only in-frame clones and omits some. The sample lists about 19,000 clones; over 70% were seen once. The TCR comes from a woman in her forties or fifties in good health. The chain recombines TRBV18 with TRBJ2-3; TRBD2 agrees at 7 bases. Sequencing used CD8+ T cells sorted from blood. The CDR3 spells CASSTPTSWGADTQYF. The CDR3 DNA follows: TGTGCCAGCTCAACCCCGACTAGCTGGGGGGCAGATACGCAGTATTTT.